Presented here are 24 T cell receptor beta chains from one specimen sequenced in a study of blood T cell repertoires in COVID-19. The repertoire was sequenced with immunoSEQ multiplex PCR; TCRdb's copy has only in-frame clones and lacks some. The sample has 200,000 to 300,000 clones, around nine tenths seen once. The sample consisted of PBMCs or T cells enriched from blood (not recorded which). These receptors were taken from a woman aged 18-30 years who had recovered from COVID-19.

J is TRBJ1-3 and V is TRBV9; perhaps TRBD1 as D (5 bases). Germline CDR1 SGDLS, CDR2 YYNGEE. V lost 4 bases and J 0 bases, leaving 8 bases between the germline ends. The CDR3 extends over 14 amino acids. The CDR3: CASSPTASGNTIYF. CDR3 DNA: TGTGCCAGCAGCCCGACAGCCTCTGGAAACACCATATATTTT.

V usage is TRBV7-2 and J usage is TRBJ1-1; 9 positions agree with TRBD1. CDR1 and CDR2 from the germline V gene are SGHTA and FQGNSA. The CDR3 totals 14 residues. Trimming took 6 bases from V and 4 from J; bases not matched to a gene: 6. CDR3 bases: TGTGCCAGCAGGGGACAGGGTTTTTCCACTGAAGCTTTCTTT. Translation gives CASRGQGFSTEAFF.

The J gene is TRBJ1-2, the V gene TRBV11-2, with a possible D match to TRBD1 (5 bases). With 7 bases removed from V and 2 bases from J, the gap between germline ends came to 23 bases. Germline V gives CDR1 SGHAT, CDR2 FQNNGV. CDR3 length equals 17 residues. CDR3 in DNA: TGTGCCAGCACCTATCACACCGCAGGGATATCCAACTATGGCTACACCTTC. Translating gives CASTYHTAGISNYGYTF.

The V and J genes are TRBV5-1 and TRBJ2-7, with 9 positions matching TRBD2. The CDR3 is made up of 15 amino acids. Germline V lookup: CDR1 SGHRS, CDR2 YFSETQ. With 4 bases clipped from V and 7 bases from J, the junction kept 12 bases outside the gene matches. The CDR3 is CASSPLRGGSWEQYF. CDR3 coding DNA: TGCGCCAGCAGCCCCCTGCGGGGGGGTTCGTGGGAGCAGTACTTC.

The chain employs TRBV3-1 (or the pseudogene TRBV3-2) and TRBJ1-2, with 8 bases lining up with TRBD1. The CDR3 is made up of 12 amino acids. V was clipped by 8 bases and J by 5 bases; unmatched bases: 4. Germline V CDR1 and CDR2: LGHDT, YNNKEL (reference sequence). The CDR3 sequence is CASRTGPYGYTF. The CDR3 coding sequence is TGTGCCAGCCGGACAGGGCCGTATGGCTACACCTTC.

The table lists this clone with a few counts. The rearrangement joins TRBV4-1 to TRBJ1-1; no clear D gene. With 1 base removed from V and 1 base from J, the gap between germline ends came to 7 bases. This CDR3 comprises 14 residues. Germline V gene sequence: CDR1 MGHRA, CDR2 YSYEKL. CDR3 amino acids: CASSQVAENTEAFF. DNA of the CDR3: TGCGCCAGCAGCCAAGTAGCAGAGAACACTGAAGCTTTCTTT.

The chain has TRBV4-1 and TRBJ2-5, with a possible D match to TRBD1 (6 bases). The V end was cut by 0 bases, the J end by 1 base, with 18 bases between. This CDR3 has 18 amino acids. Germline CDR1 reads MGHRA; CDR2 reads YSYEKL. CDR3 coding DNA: TGCGCCAGCAGCCAAGATCCGGCAGGGGCGATGGCCCAAGAGACCCAGTACTTC. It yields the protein CASSQDPAGAMAQETQYF.

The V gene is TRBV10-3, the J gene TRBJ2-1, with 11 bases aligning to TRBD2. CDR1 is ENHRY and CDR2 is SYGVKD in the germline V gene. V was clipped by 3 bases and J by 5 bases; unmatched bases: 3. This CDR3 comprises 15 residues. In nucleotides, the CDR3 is TGTGCCATCAGTGAACCGGGACTAGCGGACAATGAGCAGTTCTTC. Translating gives CAISEPGLADNEQFF.

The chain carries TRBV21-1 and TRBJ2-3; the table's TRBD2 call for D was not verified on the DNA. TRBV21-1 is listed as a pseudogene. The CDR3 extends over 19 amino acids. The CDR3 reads CASSKYYGIRQVRTDTQYF. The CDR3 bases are TGTGCCAGCAGCAAATATTACGGGATTCGCCAAGTCCGGACAGATACGCAGTATTTT.

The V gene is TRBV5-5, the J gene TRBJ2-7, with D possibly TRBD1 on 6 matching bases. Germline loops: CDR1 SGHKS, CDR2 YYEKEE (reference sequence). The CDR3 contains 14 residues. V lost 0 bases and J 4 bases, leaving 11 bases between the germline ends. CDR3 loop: CASSLALGAYEQYF. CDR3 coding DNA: TGTGCCAGCAGCTTGGCCCTGGGGGCGTACGAGCAGTACTTC.

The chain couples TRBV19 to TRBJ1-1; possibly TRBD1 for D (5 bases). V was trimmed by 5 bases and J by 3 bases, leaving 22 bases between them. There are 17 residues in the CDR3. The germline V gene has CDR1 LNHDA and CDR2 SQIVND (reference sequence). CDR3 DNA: TGTGCCAGTAGTCATGGGGGGAGAATTACCCTGGACACTGAAGCTTTCTTT. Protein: CASSHGGRITLDTEAFF.

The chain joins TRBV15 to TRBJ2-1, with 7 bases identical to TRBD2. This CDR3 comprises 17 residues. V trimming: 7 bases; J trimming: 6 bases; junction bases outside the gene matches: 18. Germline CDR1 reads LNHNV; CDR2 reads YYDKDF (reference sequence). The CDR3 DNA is TGTGCCACCATTCTCCCGGCGTCGACTAGCCCGATCAATGAGCAGTTCTTC. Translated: CATILPASTSPINEQFF.

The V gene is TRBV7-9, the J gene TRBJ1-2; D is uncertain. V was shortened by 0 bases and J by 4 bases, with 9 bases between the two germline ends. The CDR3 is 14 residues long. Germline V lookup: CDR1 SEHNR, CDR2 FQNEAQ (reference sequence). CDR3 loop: CASSLARFPYGYTF. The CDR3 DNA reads TGTGCCAGCAGCTTAGCCAGGTTCCCCTATGGCTACACCTTC.

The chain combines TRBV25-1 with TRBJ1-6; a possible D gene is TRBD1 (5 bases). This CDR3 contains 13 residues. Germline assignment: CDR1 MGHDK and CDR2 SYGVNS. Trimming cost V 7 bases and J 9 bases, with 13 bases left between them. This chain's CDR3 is CASTQGSGSPLHF. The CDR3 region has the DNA TGTGCCAGCACCCAGGGTAGTGGTTCACCCCTCCACTTT.

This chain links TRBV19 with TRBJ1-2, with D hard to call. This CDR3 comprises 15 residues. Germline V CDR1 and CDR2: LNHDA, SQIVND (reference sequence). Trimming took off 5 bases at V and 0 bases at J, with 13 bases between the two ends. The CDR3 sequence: CASSPYGASNYGYTF. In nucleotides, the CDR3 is TGTGCCAGTAGTCCCTACGGAGCCTCTAACTATGGCTACACCTTC.

The CDR3 nucleotides are TGTGCCAGCAGTTTGGCAGACGTGTGGACAGGGGAAAGCACAGATACGCAGTATTTT. It encodes CASSLADVWTGESTDTQYF. The V and J genes are TRBV28 and TRBJ2-3; 9 bases fit TRBD1. This CDR3 is built from 19 residues. Germline V CDR1 and CDR2: MDHEN, SYDVKM. J was trimmed by 0 bases and V by 3 bases; bases with no gene match: 13.

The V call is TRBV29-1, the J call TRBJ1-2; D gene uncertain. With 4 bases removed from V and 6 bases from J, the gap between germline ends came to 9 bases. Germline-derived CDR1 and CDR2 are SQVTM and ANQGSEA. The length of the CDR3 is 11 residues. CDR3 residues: CSVVPVDGYTF. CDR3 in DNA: TGCAGCGTTGTTCCGGTAGATGGCTACACCTTC.

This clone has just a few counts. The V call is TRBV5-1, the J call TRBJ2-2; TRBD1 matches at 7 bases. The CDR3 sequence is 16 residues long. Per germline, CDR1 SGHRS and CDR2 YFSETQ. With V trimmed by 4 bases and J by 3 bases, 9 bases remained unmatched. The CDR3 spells CASSPRQGGYTGELFF. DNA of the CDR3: TGCGCCAGCAGCCCCAGACAGGGCGGATACACCGGGGAGCTGTTTTTT.

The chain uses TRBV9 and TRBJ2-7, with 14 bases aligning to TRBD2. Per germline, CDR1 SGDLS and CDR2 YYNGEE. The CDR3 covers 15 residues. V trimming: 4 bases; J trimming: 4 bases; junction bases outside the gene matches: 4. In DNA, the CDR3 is TGTGCCAGCAGCAAGGGACTAGCGGGAGAGTACGAGCAGTACTTC. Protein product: CASSKGLAGEYEQYF.

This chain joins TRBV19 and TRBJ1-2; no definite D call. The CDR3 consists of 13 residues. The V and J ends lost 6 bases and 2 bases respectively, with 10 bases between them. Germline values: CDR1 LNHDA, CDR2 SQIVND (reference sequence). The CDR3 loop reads CASRPGLNYGYTF. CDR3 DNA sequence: TGTGCCAGTAGACCGGGGTTAAACTATGGCTACACCTTC.

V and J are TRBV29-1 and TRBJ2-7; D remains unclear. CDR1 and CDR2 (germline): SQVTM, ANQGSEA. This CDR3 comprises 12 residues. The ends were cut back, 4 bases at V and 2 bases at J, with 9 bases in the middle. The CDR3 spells CSVADNTYEQYF. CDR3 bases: TGCAGCGTTGCAGACAACACCTACGAGCAGTACTTC.

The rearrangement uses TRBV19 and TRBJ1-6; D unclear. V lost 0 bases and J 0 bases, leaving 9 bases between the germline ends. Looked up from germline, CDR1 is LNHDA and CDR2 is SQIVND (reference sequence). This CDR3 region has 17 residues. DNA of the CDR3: TGTGCCAGTAGTATAGAGGGCAGAAGCTCCTATAATTCACCCCTCCACTTT. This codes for CASSIEGRSSYNSPLHF.

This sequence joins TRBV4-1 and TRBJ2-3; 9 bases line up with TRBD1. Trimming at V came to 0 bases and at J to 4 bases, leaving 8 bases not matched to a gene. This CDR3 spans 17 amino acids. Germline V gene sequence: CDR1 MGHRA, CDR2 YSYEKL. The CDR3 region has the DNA TGCGCCAGCAGCCAAGATAAGAACAGGGGGCTCGCAGATACGCAGTATTTT. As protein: CASSQDKNRGLADTQYF.

The CDR3 DNA is TGTGCCAGCAGTACCCGACAGGGGGAAGTCGGCGGCTACACCTTC. Encoded protein: CASSTRQGEVGGYTF. The gene calls are TRBV6-5 and TRBJ1-2; 9 bases are a match to TRBD1. CDR1 is MNHEY and CDR2 is SVGAGI in the germline V gene. V lost 5 bases to trimming and J lost 8 bases; unmatched junction nucleotides: 12. This CDR3 region has 15 residues.